The 23 T cell receptor beta chains listed next were all sequenced from one sample in a study of CD8 T cells in ankylosing spondylitis. MiXCR was run by TCRdb on the 5' RACE reads, yielding one entry per CDR3 protein. The table records 250,000 to 400,000 distinct CDR3 sequences, 11% of them present only once. Sequenced: blood, either unsorted or a sorted T cell fraction (not recorded which). All receptors come from a female donor with ankylosing spondylitis or in good health (not recorded which).

This clonotype was detected a few times. This chain connects TRBV5-1 to TRBJ2-3; 7 bases agree with TRBD2. CDR1 SGHRS and CDR2 YFSETQ come from the germline V gene. The CDR3 spans 18 residues. Trimming took 1 base from V and 5 from J; bases not matched to a gene: 16. The CDR3 coding sequence is TGCGCCAGCAGCTTGCATGGCTGGGGCGGGAGCTTTAGAGATACGCAGTATTTT. Its translation: CASSLHGWGGSFRDTQYF.

This clonotype was counted between two and nine times. The chain is built from TRBV15 and TRBJ1-2; TRBD1 agrees at 8 bases. The CDR3 runs 14 residues. The V gene end was trimmed by 6 bases and the J gene end by 5 bases; junction bases not matched to a gene: 8. Germline assignment: CDR1 LNHNV and CDR2 YYDKDF (reference sequence). The CDR3 DNA is TGTGCCACCAGGGCAGGGGGCGATCCTTATGGCTACACCTTC. This gives the protein CATRAGGDPYGYTF.

The chain is built from TRBV18 and TRBJ2-7; no clear D gene. CDR1 is KGHSH, CDR2 LQKENI, per germline. Trimming stripped 2 bases from V and 3 bases from J, with 8 bases between. CDR3 length: 13 amino acids. The CDR3 DNA follows: TGTGCCAGCTCACCAGGAGTAAACTACGAGCAGTACTTC. Protein: CASSPGVNYEQYF.

This clonotype has ten or more counts. The chain is built from TRBV12-3 or TRBV12-4 and TRBJ1-2; D is unclear. The V gene lost 5 bases and the J gene lost 2 bases, with 15 bases spanning the gap. This CDR3 region has 15 residues. The CDR3 coding sequence is TGTGCCAGCAGTCTCTCCGGAGGGAGCAACTATGGCTACACCTTC. Amino acid sequence: CASSLSGGSNYGYTF.

The rearrangement uses TRBV28 and TRBJ2-1, with TRBD2 matching 9 bases. This CDR3 contains 12 residues. The germline CDR1 and CDR2 sequences are MDHEN and SYDVKM. The CDR3, as DNA: TGTGTTACGCGGGAGGGCCGCAATGAGCAGTTCTTC. Translation: CVTREGRNEQFF.

This clonotype was seen many times. The chain has TRBV5-1 and TRBJ1-2; 9 positions agree with TRBD1. J was trimmed by 6 bases and V by 4 bases; bases with no gene match: 7. CDR1 is SGHRS, CDR2 YFSETQ, per germline. The length of the CDR3 is 14 residues. CDR3 residues: CASSTPQGAHGYTF. CDR3 in DNA: TGCGCCAGCAGCACCCCACAGGGGGCTCATGGCTACACCTTC.

This clonotype occurred many times. The V and J genes are TRBV20-1 and TRBJ1-5, with D unresolved. The germline V and J ends were trimmed by 1 base and 7 bases, with 17 bases remaining between them. CDR1 is DFQATT and CDR2 is SNEGSKA in the germline V gene (reference sequence). The CDR3 totals 15 residues. In DNA form, the CDR3 reads TGCAGTGCTAGAGCCCCACCCGGGGTCAGGCAGCCCCAGCATTTT. Protein sequence: CSARAPPGVRQPQHF.

The V and J genes are TRBV28 and TRBJ2-3; 9 bases fit TRBD1. The germline CDR1 and CDR2 sequences are MDHEN and SYDVKM. This CDR3 spans 15 amino acids. The V segment lost 6 bases and the J segment 5 bases; nucleotides outside the gene matches: 9. In DNA, the CDR3 is TGTGCCAGCAGACCAACGGACAGGGGCCGAGATACGCAGTATTTT. Its protein is CASRPTDRGRDTQYF.

This clonotype was seen at least ten times. The chain has TRBV20-1 and TRBJ2-2; 10 bases agree with TRBD2. Germline CDR1 reads DFQATT; CDR2 reads SNEGSKA (reference sequence). The CDR3 loop spans 14 amino acids. V lost 4 bases and J lost 4; bases outside the gene matches: 3. DNA of the CDR3: TGCAGTGCTAAGCGGGAGGGTGGCACCGGGGAGCTGTTTTTT. Amino acids: CSAKREGGTGELFF.

The V call is TRBV12-3 or TRBV12-4, the J call TRBJ1-6; D may be TRBD1 (5 bases). CDR3 length: 12 amino acids. Trimming cost V 7 bases and J 13 bases, with 14 bases left between them. The CDR3 is CASKLEQAPLHF. The DNA of the CDR3 is TGTGCCAGCAAATTGGAACAGGCGCCCCTCCACTTT.

V and J are TRBV10-3 and TRBJ2-5; 8 bases agree with TRBD1. The CDR3 contains 16 residues. V shed 4 bases and J 1 base; nucleotides not matched to a gene: 8. CDR1 is ENHRY, CDR2 SYGVKD, per germline. In DNA, the CDR3 is TGTGCCATCAGTGGCCACCAGGGGACAGGCCAAGAGACCCAGTACTTC. Protein product: CAISGHQGTGQETQYF.

This clonotype was detected many times. The rearrangement joins TRBV20-1 to TRBJ1-2; D gene ambiguous. In germline, CDR1 is DFQATT, CDR2 SNEGSKA (reference sequence). This CDR3 has 14 amino acids. V lost 1 base to trimming and J lost 3 bases, with 12 bases between them. DNA of the CDR3: TGCAGTGCTAGAGTGGTTACGGAATACTATGGCTACACCTTC. Its translation is CSARVVTEYYGYTF.

This clonotype came up a few times. V is TRBV4-3 and J is TRBJ2-5, with 10 bases that match TRBD2. The length of the CDR3 is 16 residues. Germline V gene sequence: CDR1 LGHNA, CDR2 YSLEER. V gave up 1 base and J gave up 4 bases; unmatched junction bases: 6. The CDR3 region is CASSQAQSSGRETQYF. In DNA, the CDR3 is TGCGCCAGCAGCCAAGCTCAGTCTAGCGGGAGAGAGACCCAGTACTTC.

This clonotype was observed many times. The chain has TRBV6-1 and TRBJ2-7; D may be TRBD2 (5 bases). Germline lookup yields CDR1 MNHNS and CDR2 SASEGT. The V gene lost 1 base and the J gene lost 2 bases, with 15 bases spanning the gap. This CDR3 spans 16 amino acids. CDR3 sequence: CASSEDRAAGTYEQYF. CDR3 DNA: TGTGCCAGCAGTGAAGATAGGGCGGCGGGTACCTACGAGCAGTACTTC.

The V gene is TRBV28, the J gene TRBJ2-5; 9 positions match TRBD1. V trimming: 4 bases; J trimming: 5 bases; junction bases outside the gene matches: 11. The CDR3 is made up of 16 amino acids. Germline V CDR1 and CDR2: MDHEN, SYDVKM. CDR3 sequence: CASSSNIGQGWETQYF. In nucleotides, the CDR3 is TGTGCCAGCAGTTCAAATATCGGACAGGGGTGGGAGACCCAGTACTTC.

This clonotype appeared many times. The rearrangement links TRBV10-3 to TRBJ2-2; 10 bases are a match to TRBD2. The CDR3 length is 14 residues. J was trimmed by 4 bases and V by 10 bases; bases with no gene match: 6. Germline CDR1 ENHRY, CDR2 SYGVKD. The CDR3: CATRTSGPTGELFF. The CDR3 DNA is TGTGCCACCCGGACTAGCGGACCCACCGGGGAGCTGTTTTTT.

There are a few counts of this clonotype. The chain has TRBV19 and TRBJ1-1; possibly TRBD1 for D (5 bases). The CDR3 has 14 amino acids. Germline CDR1 LNHDA, CDR2 SQIVND (reference sequence). V was clipped by 3 bases and J by 11 bases, with 19 bases between them. CDR3 loop: CASSIRDGSPFAFF. In nucleotides, the CDR3 is TGTGCCAGTAGTATTCGGGACGGAAGCCCGTTCGCTTTCTTT.

Only a few counts were recorded for this clonotype. J is TRBJ2-1 and V is TRBV15; D might be TRBD2 (5 bases). V was shortened by 0 bases and J by 0 bases, with 9 bases between the two germline ends. Germline CDR1 reads LNHNV; CDR2 reads YYDKDF (reference sequence). This CDR3 has 16 amino acids. This chain's CDR3 is CATSRERGSSYNEQFF. The CDR3 nucleotides read TGTGCCACCAGCAGAGAGCGAGGGAGCTCCTACAATGAGCAGTTCTTC. The whole variable domain, remainder taken from reference TRBV15 and TRBJ2-1, is DAMVIQNPRYQVTQFGKPVTLSCSQTLNHNVMYWYQQKSSQAPKLLFHYYDKDFNNEADTPDNFQSRRPNTSFCFLDIRSPGLGDTAMYLCATSRERGSSYNEQFFGPGTRLTVL.

This clonotype has ten or more counts. The gene calls are TRBV20-1 and TRBJ1-2; D remains ambiguous. The CDR3 has 13 amino acids. CDR1 is DFQATT, CDR2 SNEGSKA, per germline (reference sequence). The V and J ends lost 3 bases and 2 bases respectively, with 10 bases between them. CDR3 protein: CSASELGNYGYTF. CDR3 sequence (DNA): TGCAGTGCTAGTGAATTGGGGAACTATGGCTACACCTTC.

This clonotype appeared many times. DNA for the CDR3: TGTGCCAGCAGTTACGTAGGAGTAAACCAAGAGACCCAGTACTTC. It yields the protein CASSYVGVNQETQYF. The gene calls are TRBV6-2 or TRBV6-3 and TRBJ2-5; D not certain. Per the germline V gene, CDR1 is MNHEY and CDR2 is SVGEGT. V gave up 2 bases and J gave up 0 bases, with 10 bases separating them. The CDR3 spans 15 residues.

Comments on this clonotype: This could be a read error, since a much larger clone is one nucleotide away. The rearrangement uses TRBV25-1 and TRBJ1-2, with 7 bases matching TRBD1. Germline V gives CDR1 MGHDK, CDR2 SYGVNS. This CDR3 comprises 15 residues. DNA for the CDR3: TGTGCCAGCAGTGTGGGACAGTCAGCTAACTATGCCTACACCTTC. Translating it yields CASSVGQSANYAYTF.

This clonotype has just a few counts. The CDR3: CASREDRGQYNEQFF. The CDR3 coding sequence is TGTGCCAGCAGAGAAGACAGGGGGCAATACAATGAGCAGTTCTTC. The chain has TRBV12-3 or TRBV12-4 and TRBJ2-1, with 10 bases identical to TRBD1. This CDR3 has 15 residues. The junction had 6 bases not matched to a gene; V was cut back by 6 bases and J by 4 bases.

At least ten counts were recorded for this clonotype. This chain joins TRBV5-5 and TRBJ2-7; D perhaps matches TRBD1 (6 bases). V was trimmed by 2 bases and J by 6 bases, leaving 15 bases between them. This CDR3 contains 14 residues. Germline V gives CDR1 SGHKS, CDR2 YYEKEE (reference sequence). The CDR3 protein is CASSFQGGFGEQYF. The CDR3 bases are TGTGCCAGCAGCTTTCAAGGGGGTTTTGGCGAGCAGTACTTC. Drawing the rest from reference TRBV5-5 and TRBJ2-7, the complete variable domain is DAGVTQSPTHLIKTRGQQVTLRCSPISGHKSVSWYQQVLGQGPQFIFQYYEKEERGRGNFPDRFSARQFPNYSSELNVNALLLGDSALYLCASSFQGGFGEQYFGPGTRLTVT.